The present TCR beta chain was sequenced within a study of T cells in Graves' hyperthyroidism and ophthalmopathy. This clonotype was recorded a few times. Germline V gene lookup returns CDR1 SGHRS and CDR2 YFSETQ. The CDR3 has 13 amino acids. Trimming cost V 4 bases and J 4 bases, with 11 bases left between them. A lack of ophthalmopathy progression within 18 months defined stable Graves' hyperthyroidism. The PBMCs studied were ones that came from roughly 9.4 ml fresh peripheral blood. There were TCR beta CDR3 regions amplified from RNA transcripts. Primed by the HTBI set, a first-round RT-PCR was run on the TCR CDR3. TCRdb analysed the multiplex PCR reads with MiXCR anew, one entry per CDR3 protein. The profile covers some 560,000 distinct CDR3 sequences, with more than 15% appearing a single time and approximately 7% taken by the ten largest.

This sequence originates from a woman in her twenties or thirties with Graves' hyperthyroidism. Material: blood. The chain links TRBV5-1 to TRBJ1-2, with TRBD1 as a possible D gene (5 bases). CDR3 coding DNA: TGCGCCAGCAGCGAGGACATAGGCTATGGCTACACCTTC. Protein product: CASSEDIGYGYTF.